Presented here are 20 T cell receptor beta chains from one specimen sequenced in a study of cytomegalovirus exposure and HLA in healthy donors. PCR primers comprised 60 Vbeta and 13 Jbeta primers. TCRdb's table, derived via immunoSEQ multiplex PCR, lists solely in-frame clones and lacks some. The data hold around 95,000 clones, with around 84% observed a single time. The source material was PBMCs. The receptors were gathered from a woman aged 40 to 55 in good health and CMV-seropositive.

This clone was detected once. This rearrangement joins TRBV19 to TRBJ1-5; 7 bases map to TRBD1. Trimming took 3 bases from V and 5 from J; bases not matched to a gene: 4. The CDR3 spans 14 residues. Germline values: CDR1 LNHDA, CDR2 SQIVND (reference sequence). For the CDR3, the DNA is TGTGCCAGTAGTATTTGGCAGGGGGATCAGCCCCAGCATTTT. Translating it yields CASSIWQGDQPQHF.

The chain carries TRBV21-1 and TRBJ2-7; TRBD2 is taken as the D call from the table, unchecked against the DNA. TRBV21-1 is a listed pseudogene. There are 18 residues in the CDR3. CDR3 residues: CASSRVTYFSGSRYEQYF. The CDR3 DNA reads TGTGCCAGCAGCAGGGTTACCTACTTTAGCGGGAGCCGCTACGAGCAGTACTTC.

The V gene is TRBV4-2, the J gene TRBJ2-1; 7 bases match TRBD1. Germline-derived CDR1 and CDR2 are LGHNA and YNFKEQ. CDR3 length: 14 amino acids. V lost 6 bases to trimming and J lost 9 bases; unmatched junction nucleotides: 11. The CDR3 sequence: CASRDRDSIGEQFF. In DNA, the CDR3 is TGTGCCAGCAGAGACCGGGACAGTATAGGTGAGCAGTTCTTC.

The chain combines TRBV6-5 with TRBJ2-3; D perhaps matches TRBD2 (5 bases). Between the trimmed V and J ends, which lost 10 bases and 6 bases, there was a span of 23 bases. Per germline, CDR1 MNHEY and CDR2 SVGAGI. This CDR3 region has 15 residues. CDR3 bases: TGTGCCACACGCCCCGGGCGGAGGACGATTGATACGCAGTATTTT. It codes for CATRPGRRTIDTQYF.

This sequence joins TRBV7-9 and TRBJ2-4; TRBD1 matches at 8 bases. Trimming took 7 bases from V and 3 from J; bases not matched to a gene: 5. This CDR3 region has 14 residues. Germline V CDR1 and CDR2: SEHNR, FQNEAQ (reference sequence). The CDR3 DNA reads as TGTGCCAGCACCAAGACAGGGGACAAAAACATTCAGTACTTC. This encodes CASTKTGDKNIQYF.

This clone was seen just once. This sequence joins TRBV7-6 and TRBJ2-1; 7 bases map to TRBD2. This CDR3 contains 15 residues. The germline gives CDR1 SGHVS, CDR2 FNYEAQ. The ends lost 5 bases at V and 5 bases at J; junction bases unmatched: 9. CDR3 amino acids: CASSLRSGNDNEQFF. The CDR3, as DNA: TGTGCCAGCAGCCTTCGAAGCGGGAACGACAATGAGCAGTTCTTC. Supplemented by reference TRBV7-6 and TRBJ2-1, the full variable domain reads GAGVSQSPRYKVTKRGQDVALRCDPISGHVSLYWYRQALGQGPEFLTYFNYEAQQDKSGLPNDRFSAERPEGSISTLTIQRTEQRDSAMYRCASSLRSGNDNEQFFGPGTRLTVL.

The genes are TRBV5-1 and TRBJ2-1; D possibly corresponds to TRBD2 (7 bases). Trimming left V 1 base short and J 7 bases short, with 15 bases between. Germline V CDR1 and CDR2: SGHRS, YFSETQ. CDR3 length equals 15 residues. Here the CDR3 DNA reads TGCGCCAGCAGCTTGATGGTGGGAGGGGGTAATGAGCAGTTCTTC. It specifies CASSLMVGGGNEQFF.

The rearrangement links TRBV6-1 to TRBJ1-1, with 7 bases identical to TRBD1. The CDR3 loop spans 15 amino acids. Germline assignment: CDR1 MNHNS and CDR2 SASEGT. The trim removed 3 bases at V and 1 base at J, leaving 5 bases unmatched. This chain's CDR3 is CASSDGGTANTEAFF. In DNA form, the CDR3 reads TGTGCCAGCAGTGATGGGGGGACAGCGAACACTGAAGCTTTCTTT.

This clone was seen more than once but under ten times. This chain connects TRBV30 to TRBJ1-3; possibly TRBD1 for D (6 bases). Trimming cost V 4 bases and J 0 bases, with 10 bases left between them. The length of the CDR3 is 14 residues. Germline CDR1 and CDR2: GTSNPN and SVGIG (reference sequence). The CDR3 DNA follows: TGTGCCTGGAACACAGGGAACTCTGGAAACACCATATATTTT. This codes for CAWNTGNSGNTIYF. The full variable domain, with the rest looked up from reference TRBV30 and TRBJ1-3, is SQTIHQWPATLVQPVGSPLSLECTVEGTSNPNLYWYRQAAGRGLQLLFYSVGIGQISSEVPQNLSASRPQDRQFILSSKKLLLSDSGFYLCAWNTGNSGNTIYFGEGSWLTVV.

This clone was observed a few times. The rearrangement uses TRBV6-4 and TRBJ2-6; D gene uncertain. This CDR3 comprises 15 residues. V lost 2 bases and J lost 1, with 6 bases in between. The V gene's germline CDR1 is MRHNA and CDR2 SNTAGT. In DNA, the CDR3 is TGTGCCAGCAGTGACCAGAATTCTGGGGCCAACGTCCTGACTTTC. It translates to CASSDQNSGANVLTF.

V is TRBV6-5 and J is TRBJ2-5, with a tentative D call TRBD2 (5 bases). Trimming removed 6 bases at V and 0 bases at J, with 14 bases between. This CDR3 has 15 residues. The V gene's germline CDR1 is MNHEY and CDR2 SVGAGI. CDR3 nucleotide sequence: TGTGCCAGCAGAAACGGGGTTTGGGACCAAGAGACCCAGTACTTC. Translating it yields CASRNGVWDQETQYF.

The chain has TRBV2 and TRBJ2-3, with 12 bases aligning to TRBD2. The CDR3 contains 15 residues. Trimming cost V 11 bases and J 2 bases; bases outside gene matches: 8. Germline CDR1 reads SNHLY; CDR2 reads FYNNEI. Here the CDR3 DNA reads TGTGCCTGTAAAAGGACTAGCGGGATCACAGATACGCAGTATTTT. Its translation is CACKRTSGITDTQYF.

This clone was recorded only once. Sequence at one end of the junction differs from germline and may be a read error. J is TRBJ2-5 and V is TRBV4-1, with D perhaps TRBD1 (6 bases). The CDR3 sequence is 15 residues long. Germline V gives CDR1 MGHRA, CDR2 YSYEKL. CDR3 in DNA: TGCGCCAGCAGCCAGCCCGCGACAGGCCAAGAGACCCCGTACTTC. This translates into CASSQPATGQETPYF.

This clone was seen only once. The genes are TRBV6-6 and TRBJ2-7; 14 bases map to TRBD2. V trimming: 5 bases; J trimming: 4 bases; junction bases outside the gene matches: 7. CDR1 MNHNY and CDR2 SVGAGI come from the germline V gene (reference sequence). The CDR3 extends over 16 amino acids. The CDR3 reads CASSAGTSGSSYEQYF. CDR3 coding DNA: TGTGCCAGCAGTGCAGGGACTAGCGGGAGCTCTTACGAGCAGTACTTC.

The V and J genes are TRBV6-6 and TRBJ1-3; 9 bases agree with TRBD1. This CDR3 contains 15 residues. Germline loops: CDR1 MNHNY, CDR2 SVGAGI (reference sequence). Losses at the gene ends were 6 bases for V and 0 bases for J; bases not matched to a gene: 3. The DNA for the CDR3 is TGTGCCAGCAGCCGGACAGGGGACTCTGGAAACACCATATATTTT. Protein: CASSRTGDSGNTIYF.

This sequence joins TRBV7-3 and TRBJ2-5; unclear D gene. The CDR3 spans 13 residues. Germline V gene sequence: CDR1 SGHTA, CDR2 FQGTGA. Trimming removed 1 base at V and 2 bases at J, with 5 bases between. CDR3 sequence: CASSLIPQETQYF. The CDR3 nucleotides are TGTGCCAGCAGCTTAATCCCACAAGAGACCCAGTACTTC.

J is TRBJ2-1 and V is TRBV7-9, with 10 positions matching TRBD2. V gave up 5 bases and J gave up 4 bases; unmatched junction bases: 5. This CDR3 has 15 residues. In germline, CDR1 is SEHNR, CDR2 FQNEAQ (reference sequence). The CDR3 is CASSRSGGVYNEQFF. Here the CDR3 DNA reads TGTGCCAGCAGCCGGAGCGGGGGGGTTTACAATGAGCAGTTCTTC. Using reference TRBV7-9 and TRBJ2-1 for the parts outside the CDR3, the full variable domain is DTGVSQNPRHKITKRGQNVTFRCDPISEHNRLYWYRQTLGQGPEFLTYFQNEAQLEKSRLLSDRFSAERPKGSFSTLEIQRTEQGDSAMYLCASSRSGGVYNEQFFGPGTRLTVL.

This sequence joins TRBV14 and TRBJ2-1; 12 bases fit TRBD2. The trim removed 1 base at V and 1 base at J, leaving 5 bases unmatched. CDR3 size: 18 residues. Germline loops: CDR1 SGHDN, CDR2 FVKESK. The CDR3 reads CASSQGLAGDRSYNEQFF. For the CDR3, the DNA is TGTGCCAGCAGCCAAGGACTAGCGGGAGATCGGTCCTACAATGAGCAGTTCTTC.

This sequence joins TRBV6-6 and TRBJ2-7; D gene uncertain. Trimming left V 5 bases short and J 3 bases short, with 11 bases between. Germline V lookup: CDR1 MNHNY, CDR2 SVGAGI (reference sequence). CDR3 length: 13 amino acids. The DNA of the CDR3 is TGTGCCAGCAGTCCGTCGAACTACTACGAGCAGTACTTC. Translation: CASSPSNYYEQYF.

The chain links TRBV7-3 to TRBJ2-5; weak D call: TRBD2 (5 bases). This CDR3 comprises 15 residues. The germline CDR1 and CDR2 sequences are SGHTA and FQGTGA. V lost 1 base, J lost 5 bases, and 14 bases lay in between. Written as DNA, the CDR3 is TGTGCCAGCAGCTTAAGGCGCGGGCCGGAGGAGACCCAGTACTTC. Protein sequence: CASSLRRGPEETQYF.